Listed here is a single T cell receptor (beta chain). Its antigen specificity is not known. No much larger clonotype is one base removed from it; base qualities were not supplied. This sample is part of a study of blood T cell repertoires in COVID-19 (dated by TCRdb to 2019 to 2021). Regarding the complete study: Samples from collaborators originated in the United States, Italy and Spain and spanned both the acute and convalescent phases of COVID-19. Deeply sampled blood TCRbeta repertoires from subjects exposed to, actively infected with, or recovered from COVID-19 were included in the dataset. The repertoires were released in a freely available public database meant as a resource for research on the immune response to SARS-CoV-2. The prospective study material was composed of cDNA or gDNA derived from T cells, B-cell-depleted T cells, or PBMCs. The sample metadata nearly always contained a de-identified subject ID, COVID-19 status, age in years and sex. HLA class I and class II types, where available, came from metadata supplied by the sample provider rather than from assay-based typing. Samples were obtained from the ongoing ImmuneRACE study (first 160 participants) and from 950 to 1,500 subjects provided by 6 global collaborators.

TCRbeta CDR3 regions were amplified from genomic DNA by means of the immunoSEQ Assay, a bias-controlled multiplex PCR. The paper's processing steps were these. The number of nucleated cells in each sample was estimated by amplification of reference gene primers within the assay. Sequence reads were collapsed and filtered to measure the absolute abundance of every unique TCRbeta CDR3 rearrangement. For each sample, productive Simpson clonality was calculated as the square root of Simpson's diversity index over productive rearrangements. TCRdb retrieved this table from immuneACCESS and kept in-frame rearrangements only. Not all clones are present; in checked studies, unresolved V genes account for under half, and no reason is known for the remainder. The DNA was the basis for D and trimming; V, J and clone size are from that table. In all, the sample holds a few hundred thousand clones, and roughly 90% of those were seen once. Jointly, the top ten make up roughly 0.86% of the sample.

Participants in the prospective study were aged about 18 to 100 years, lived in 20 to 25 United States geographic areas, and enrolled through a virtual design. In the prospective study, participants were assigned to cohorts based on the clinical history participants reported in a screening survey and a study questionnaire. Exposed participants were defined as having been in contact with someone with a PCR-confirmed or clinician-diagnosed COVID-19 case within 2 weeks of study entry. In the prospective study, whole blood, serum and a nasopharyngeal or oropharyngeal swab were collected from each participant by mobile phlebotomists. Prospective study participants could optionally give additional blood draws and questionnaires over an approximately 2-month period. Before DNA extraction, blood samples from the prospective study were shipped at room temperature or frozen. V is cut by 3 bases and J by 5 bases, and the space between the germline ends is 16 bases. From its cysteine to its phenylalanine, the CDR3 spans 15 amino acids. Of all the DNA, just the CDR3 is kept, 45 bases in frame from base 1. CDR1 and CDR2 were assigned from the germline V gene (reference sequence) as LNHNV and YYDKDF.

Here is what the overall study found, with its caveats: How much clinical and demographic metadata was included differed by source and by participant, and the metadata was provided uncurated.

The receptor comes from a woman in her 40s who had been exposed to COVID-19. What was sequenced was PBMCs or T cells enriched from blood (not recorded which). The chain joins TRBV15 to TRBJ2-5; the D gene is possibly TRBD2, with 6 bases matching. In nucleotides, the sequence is TGTGCCACCAGCAGGATCCGGGAGCGAGGGGAGACCCAGTACTTC. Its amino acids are CATSRIRERGETQYF.